This TCR beta chain was observed in a study of T-cell memory formation after mild COVID-19. Across the study: TCR clustering was largely donor specific.

cDNA libraries for TCR alpha and TCR beta, carrying sample barcodes and UMIs, came from 5'RACE with constant-segment primers. One entry per CDR3 protein results from TCRdb running MiXCR on the 5' RACE reads. The sample includes some 120,000 distinct CDR3 sequences, 15% to 20% of them seen just once. Study-level findings and limits: Still unconfirmed is whether the second-wave clones peaking on day 37 recognized SARS-CoV-2.

Per the germline V gene, CDR1 is SEHNR and CDR2 is FQNEAQ (reference sequence). Trimming removed 4 bases at V and 7 bases at J, with 13 bases between. The CDR3 has 14 amino acids. This clonotype occurred a few times. Antigen unknown. Material for sequencing was PBMCs or a T cell subset sorted from them (not recorded which). The chain employs TRBV7-9 and TRBJ1-4; D is possibly TRBD1 (5 bases). The sequence was collected from an adult woman who had mild COVID-19 (a few samples of this study predate the infection). Cell type and time point are not known. As DNA, the CDR3 is TGTGCCAGCAGCTCGAGGGGATGGGTTGAAAAACTGTTTTTT. Amino acids: CASSSRGWVEKLFF.